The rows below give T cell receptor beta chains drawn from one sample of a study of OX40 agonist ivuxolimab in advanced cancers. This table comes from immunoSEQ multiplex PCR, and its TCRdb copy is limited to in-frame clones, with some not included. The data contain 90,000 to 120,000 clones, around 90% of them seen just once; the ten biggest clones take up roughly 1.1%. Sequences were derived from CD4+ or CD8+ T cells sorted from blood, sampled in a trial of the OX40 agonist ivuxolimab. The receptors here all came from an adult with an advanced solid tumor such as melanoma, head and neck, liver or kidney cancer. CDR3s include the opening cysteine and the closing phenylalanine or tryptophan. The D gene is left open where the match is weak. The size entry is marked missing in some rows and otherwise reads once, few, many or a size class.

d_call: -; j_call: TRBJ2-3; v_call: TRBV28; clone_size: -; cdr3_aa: CASSLWDGGTTDTQYF; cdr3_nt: TGTGCCAGCAGTTTATGGGACGGAGGGACCACAGATACGCAGTATTTT
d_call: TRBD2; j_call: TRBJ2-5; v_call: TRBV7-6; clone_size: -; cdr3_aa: CASSLTSSGTSGSQETQYF; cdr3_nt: TGTGCCAGCAGCCTGACCTCCTCTGGGACTAGCGGGAGCCAAGAGACCCAGTACTTC
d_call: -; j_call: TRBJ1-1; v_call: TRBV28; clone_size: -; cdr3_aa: CASRLIRGGYTEAFF; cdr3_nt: TGTGCCAGCAGACTAATAAGGGGGGGGTACACTGAAGCTTTCTTT
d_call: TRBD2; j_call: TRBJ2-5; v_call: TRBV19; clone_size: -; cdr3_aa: CASSISGGETQYF; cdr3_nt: TGTGCCAGTAGTATTAGCGGGGGGGAGACCCAGTACTTC
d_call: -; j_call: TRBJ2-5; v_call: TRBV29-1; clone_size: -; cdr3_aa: CTVIGSETQYF; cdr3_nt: TGCACCGTGATTGGGTCTGAGACCCAGTACTTC
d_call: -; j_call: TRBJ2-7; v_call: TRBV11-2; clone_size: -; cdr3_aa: CASSLAQVAYEQYF; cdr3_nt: TGTGCCAGCAGCTTGGCCCAGGTCGCCTACGAGCAGTACTTC
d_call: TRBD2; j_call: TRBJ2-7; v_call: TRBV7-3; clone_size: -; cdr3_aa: CASSLFPTSGGYEQYF; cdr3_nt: TGTGCCAGCAGCTTATTCCCAACTAGCGGGGGGTACGAGCAGTACTTC
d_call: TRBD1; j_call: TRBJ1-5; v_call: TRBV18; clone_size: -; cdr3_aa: CASSPTGFDQPQHF; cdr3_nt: TGTGCCAGCTCCCCGACAGGGTTCGATCAGCCCCAGCATTTT
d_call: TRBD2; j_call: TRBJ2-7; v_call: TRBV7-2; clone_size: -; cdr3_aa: CASSLEGTSGSYEQYF; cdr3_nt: TGTGCCAGCAGCTTAGAGGGGACTAGCGGATCCTACGAGCAGTACTTC
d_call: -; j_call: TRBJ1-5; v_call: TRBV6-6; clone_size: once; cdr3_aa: CASSLGSAVQPQHF; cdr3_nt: TGTGCCAGCAGTTTGGGGTCAGCCGTTCAGCCCCAGCATTTT
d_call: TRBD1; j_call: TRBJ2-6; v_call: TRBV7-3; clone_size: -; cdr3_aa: CASSMTGGANSGANVLTF; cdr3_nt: TGTGCCAGCAGCATGACAGGGGGTGCGAACTCTGGGGCCAACGTCCTGACTTTC
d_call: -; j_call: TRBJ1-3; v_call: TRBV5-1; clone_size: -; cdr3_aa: CASTPKGDGSGNTIYF; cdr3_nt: TGCGCCAGCACCCCGAAAGGGGACGGGTCTGGAAACACCATATATTTT
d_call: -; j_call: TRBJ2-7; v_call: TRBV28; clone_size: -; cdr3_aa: CASSGPSETYEQYF; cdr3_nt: TGTGCCAGCAGTGGACCTAGCGAGACATACGAGCAGTACTTC
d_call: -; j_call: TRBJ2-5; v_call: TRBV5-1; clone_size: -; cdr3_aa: CASSSPGEETQYF; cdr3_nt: TGCGCCAGCAGCTCCCCAGGGGAAGAGACCCAGTACTTC
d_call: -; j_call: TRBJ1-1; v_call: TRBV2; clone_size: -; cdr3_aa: CASSAGLLAFF; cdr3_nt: TGTGCCAGCAGTGCTGGTCTGCTTGCTTTCTTT
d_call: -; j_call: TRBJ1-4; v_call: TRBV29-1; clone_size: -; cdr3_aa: CSVLTRTGDEKLFF; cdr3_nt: TGCAGCGTTCTAACCAGGACGGGGGATGAAAAACTGTTTTTT
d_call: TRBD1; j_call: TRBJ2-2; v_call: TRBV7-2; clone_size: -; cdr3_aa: CASSPQGAPGELFF; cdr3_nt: TGTGCCAGCAGCCCCCAGGGGGCCCCCGGGGAGCTGTTTTTT
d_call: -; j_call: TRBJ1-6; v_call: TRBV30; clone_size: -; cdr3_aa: CAWSVQGRGFNSPLHF; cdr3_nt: TGTGCCTGGAGTGTACAGGGACGGGGATTCAATTCACCCCTCCACTTT
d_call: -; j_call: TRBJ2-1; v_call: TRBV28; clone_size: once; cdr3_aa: CASSGGADSYNEQFF; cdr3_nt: TGTGCCAGCAGCGGGGGAGCGGACTCCTACAATGAGCAGTTCTTC
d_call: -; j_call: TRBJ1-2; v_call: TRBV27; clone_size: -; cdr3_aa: CASSYRGSYGYTF; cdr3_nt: TGTGCCAGCAGTTATCGGGGATCTTACGGCTACACCTTC
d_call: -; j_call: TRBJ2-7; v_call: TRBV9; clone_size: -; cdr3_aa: CASSPLPDSYYEQYF; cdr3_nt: TGTGCCAGCAGCCCTCTCCCCGACAGCTACTACGAGCAGTACTTC
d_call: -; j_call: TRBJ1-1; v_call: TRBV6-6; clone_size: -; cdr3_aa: CASSYDRQTNTEAFF; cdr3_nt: TGTGCCAGCAGTTACGATCGACAGACAAACACTGAAGCTTTCTTT
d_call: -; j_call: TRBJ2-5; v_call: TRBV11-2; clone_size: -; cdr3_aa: CASSSARTFQETQYF; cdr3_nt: TGTGCCAGCAGCTCTGCTAGGACTTTCCAAGAGACCCAGTACTTC
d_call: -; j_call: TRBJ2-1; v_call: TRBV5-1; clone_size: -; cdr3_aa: CASSLEIGLNEQFF; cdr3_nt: TGCGCCAGCAGCTTGGAGATCGGGTTGAATGAGCAGTTCTTC
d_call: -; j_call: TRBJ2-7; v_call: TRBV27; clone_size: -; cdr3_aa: CASSLYHEQYF; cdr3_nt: TGTGCCAGCAGTTTATACCACGAGCAGTACTTC
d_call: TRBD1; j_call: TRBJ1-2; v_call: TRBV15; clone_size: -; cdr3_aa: CATSRDLTVTGASGYTF; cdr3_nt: TGTGCCACCAGCAGAGATCTTACCGTCACAGGGGCAAGCGGCTACACCTTC
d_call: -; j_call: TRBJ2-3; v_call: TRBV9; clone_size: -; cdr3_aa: CASSVGPDTDTQYF; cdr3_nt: TGTGCCAGCAGCGTAGGTCCTGACACAGATACGCAGTATTTT
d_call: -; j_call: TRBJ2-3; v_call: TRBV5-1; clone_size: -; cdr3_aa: CASSQTPPNTDTQYF; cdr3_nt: TGCGCCAGCAGCCAAACCCCGCCGAACACAGATACGCAGTATTTT
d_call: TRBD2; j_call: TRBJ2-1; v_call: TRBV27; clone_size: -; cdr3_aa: CASSRTGTSGYNEQFF; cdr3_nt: TGTGCCAGCAGTAGAACCGGGACTAGCGGGTACAATGAGCAGTTCTTC
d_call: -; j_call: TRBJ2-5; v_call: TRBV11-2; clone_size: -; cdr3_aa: CASSEKPSVAETQYF; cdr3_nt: TGTGCCAGCAGCGAAAAACCCAGCGTAGCTGAGACCCAGTACTTC
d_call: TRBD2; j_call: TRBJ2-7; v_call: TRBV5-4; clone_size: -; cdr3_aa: CASSLELAAGGYEQYF; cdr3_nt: TGTGCCAGCAGCTTGGAGCTAGCGGCCGGTGGGTACGAGCAGTACTTC
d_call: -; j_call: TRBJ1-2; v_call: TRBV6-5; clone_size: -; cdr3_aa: CATLGGSANYGYTF; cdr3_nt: TGTGCCACCCTTGGGGGGTCCGCTAACTATGGCTACACCTTC
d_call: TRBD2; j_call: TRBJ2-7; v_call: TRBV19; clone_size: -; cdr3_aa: CASSIKAGEPREQYF; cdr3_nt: TGTGCCAGTAGTATAAAAGCGGGAGAGCCCCGTGAGCAGTACTTC
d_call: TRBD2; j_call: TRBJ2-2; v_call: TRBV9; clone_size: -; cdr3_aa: CASSVGVGTSNLGELFF; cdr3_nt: TGTGCCAGCAGCGTAGGGGTGGGGACTAGTAATCTCGGGGAGCTGTTTTTT
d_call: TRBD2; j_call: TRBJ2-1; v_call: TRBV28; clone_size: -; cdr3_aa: CASSLLRTSGDNEQFF; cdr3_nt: TGTGCCAGCAGTTTATTGAGGACTAGCGGCGACAATGAGCAGTTCTTC
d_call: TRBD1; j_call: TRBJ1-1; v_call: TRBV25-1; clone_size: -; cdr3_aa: CASSEGGTDLEGDTEAFF; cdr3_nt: TGTGCCAGCAGTGAAGGGGGGACAGACTTAGAGGGGGACACTGAAGCTTTCTTT
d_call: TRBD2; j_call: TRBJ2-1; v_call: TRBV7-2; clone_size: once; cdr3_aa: CASSLAAGDAIRDEQFF; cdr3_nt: TGTGCCAGCAGCTTAGCGGCGGGGGACGCAATTAGGGATGAGCAGTTCTTC
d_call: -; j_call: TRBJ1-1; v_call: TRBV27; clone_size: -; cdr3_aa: CASSSDRLNTEAFF; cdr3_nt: TGTGCCAGCAGTTCTGACAGATTGAACACTGAAGCTTTCTTT
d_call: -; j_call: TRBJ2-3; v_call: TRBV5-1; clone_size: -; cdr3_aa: CASSPGLLDADTQYF; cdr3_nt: TGCGCCAGCAGCCCGGGACTCCTAGACGCAGATACGCAGTATTTT
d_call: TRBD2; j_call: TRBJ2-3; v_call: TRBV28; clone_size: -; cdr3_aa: CASRSDLSGTTDTQYF; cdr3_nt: TGTGCCAGCAGGTCCGATTTAAGCGGGACCACAGATACGCAGTATTTT
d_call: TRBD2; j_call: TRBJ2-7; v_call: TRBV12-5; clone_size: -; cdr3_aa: CASGLVVGLVYEQYF; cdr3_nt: TGTGCTAGTGGTTTGGTAGTTGGACTAGTTTACGAGCAGTACTTC
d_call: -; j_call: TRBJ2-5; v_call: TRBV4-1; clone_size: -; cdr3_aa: CASSSSVQETQYF; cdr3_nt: TGCGCCAGCAGTTCAAGTGTCCAAGAGACCCAGTACTTC
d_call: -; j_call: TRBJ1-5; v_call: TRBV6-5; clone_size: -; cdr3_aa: CASSYRARNQPQHF; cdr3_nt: TGTGCCAGCAGTTACAGGGCCCGCAATCAGCCCCAGCATTTT
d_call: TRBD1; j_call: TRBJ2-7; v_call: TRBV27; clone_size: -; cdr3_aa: CASSFAGGYEQYF; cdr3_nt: TGTGCCAGCAGTTTCGCAGGGGGATACGAGCAGTACTTC
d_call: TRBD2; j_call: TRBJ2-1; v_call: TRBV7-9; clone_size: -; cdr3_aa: CASSSGLAGLGEQFF; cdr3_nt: TGTGCCAGCAGTTCGGGACTAGCGGGACTGGGTGAGCAGTTCTTC
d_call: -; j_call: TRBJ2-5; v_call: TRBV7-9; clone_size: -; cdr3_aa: CASSPILSSVQETQYF; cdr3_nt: TGTGCCAGCAGCCCCATATTGTCTAGCGTCCAAGAGACCCAGTACTTC
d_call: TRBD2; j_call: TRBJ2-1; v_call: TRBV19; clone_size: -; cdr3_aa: CATGTSGRTGEQFF; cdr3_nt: TGTGCCACAGGGACTAGCGGGAGAACGGGCGAGCAGTTCTTC
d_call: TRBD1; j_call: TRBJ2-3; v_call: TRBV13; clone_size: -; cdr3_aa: CASRRTGTSTDTQYF; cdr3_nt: TGTGCCAGCAGACGGACAGGGACGAGCACAGATACGCAGTATTTT
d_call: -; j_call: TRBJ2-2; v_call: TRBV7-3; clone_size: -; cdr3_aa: CASSFGAPNTGELFF; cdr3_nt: TGTGCCAGCAGCTTTGGGGCGCCGAACACCGGGGAGCTGTTTTTT
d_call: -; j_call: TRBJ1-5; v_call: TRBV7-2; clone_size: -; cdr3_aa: CASSLDRAQPQHF; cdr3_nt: TGTGCCAGCAGCTTAGACAGGGCTCAGCCCCAGCATTTT